Presented here are 25 T cell receptor beta chains from one specimen sequenced in a study of T cells in Graves' hyperthyroidism and ophthalmopathy. Amplification of TCR beta CDR3 regions used RNA as the template. TCR CDR3 regions were first amplified by RT-PCR with HTBI primers. MiXCR, applied by TCRdb to the multiplex PCR reads, yields one record per CDR3 protein. The sample yields around 340,000 distinct CDR3 sequences, about a sixth seen once. The sequencing input was blood. The source is a young woman with Graves' hyperthyroidism that later progressed to Graves' ophthalmopathy.

Ten or more counts support this clonotype. The chain carries TRBV18 and TRBJ2-3, with 7 bases lining up with TRBD2. With V trimmed by 3 bases and J by 6 bases, 9 bases remained unmatched. The V gene's germline CDR1 is KGHSH and CDR2 LQKENI. This CDR3 has 15 residues. The chain's CDR3 is CASSPPASGKDTQYF. The CDR3 region has the DNA TGTGCCAGCTCACCTCCTGCCAGCGGGAAGGATACGCAGTATTTT.

This chain connects TRBV6-1 to TRBJ2-2; the D is unclear. Trimming shortened V by 6 bases and J by 8 bases, and 10 bases separated the two germline ends. The CDR3 is 12 residues long. Looked up from germline, CDR1 is MNHNS and CDR2 is SASEGT. The CDR3 is CASREHTGELFF. DNA of the CDR3: TGTGCCAGCAGGGAACATACGGGGGAGCTGTTTTTT.

This clonotype was found a few times. The genes are TRBV29-1 and TRBJ2-3, with D perhaps TRBD1 (5 bases). The germline V and J ends were trimmed by 6 bases and 0 bases, with 13 bases remaining between them. Germline V gene lookup returns CDR1 SQVTM and CDR2 ANQGSEA. This CDR3 has 14 amino acids. CDR3: CSVLQDPSTDTQYF. In nucleotides, the CDR3 is TGCAGCGTGTTACAGGACCCTAGCACAGATACGCAGTATTTT.

This clonotype was recorded many times. The J gene is TRBJ2-1, the V gene TRBV29-1; 7 nucleotides align to TRBD2. CDR1 and CDR2 (germline): SQVTM, ANQGSEA. The CDR3 sequence is 13 residues long. After removal of 8 bases from V and 6 bases from J, the junction contained 10 bases not matched to a gene. In DNA, the CDR3 is TGCAGCTCGGGGGGTTGGGGAATCAATGAGCAGTTCTTC. Protein sequence: CSSGGWGINEQFF.

Notes on this clonotype: A much larger clone is a single base away; this may be a read error. This chain joins TRBV6-2 or TRBV6-3 and TRBJ2-5, with 8 bases aligning to TRBD2. The CDR3 length is 13 residues. Germline CDR1 MNHEY, CDR2 SVGEGT. The CDR3 region is CVSRVAGQETQYF. The DNA of the CDR3 is TGTGTCAGCAGAGTAGCGGGGCAAGAGACCCAGTACTTC.

This clonotype was counted ten times or more. The chain carries TRBV2 and TRBJ2-2, with a weak D call TRBD2 (6 bases). The CDR3 contains 16 residues. V was trimmed by 6 bases and J by 2 bases, leaving 16 bases between them. Germline values: CDR1 SNHLY, CDR2 FYNNEI. This CDR3 is CASSRSGTLNTGELFF. The CDR3 region has the DNA TGTGCCAGCAGCCGCTCCGGGACTCTCAACACCGGGGAGCTGTTTTTT.

In this sample, this clonotype turned up many times. The rearrangement links TRBV29-1 to TRBJ2-1; no firm D call. The germline V gene has CDR1 SQVTM and CDR2 ANQGSEA. The V end was cut by 1 base, the J end by 7 bases, with 14 bases between. The CDR3 loop spans 14 amino acids. In DNA form, the CDR3 reads TGCAGCGTTGAAGCCGCAAGACGCCCGAATGAGCAGTTCTTC. Protein product: CSVEAARRPNEQFF.

This clonotype has more than one count but fewer than ten. The chain couples TRBV6-2 or TRBV6-3 to TRBJ1-5; TRBD1 agrees at 9 bases. Germline V CDR1 and CDR2: MNHEY, SVGEGT. V lost 7 bases and J lost 11; bases outside the gene matches: 12. There are 14 residues in the CDR3. CDR3 nucleotides: TGTGCCAGCAATCGGGGACAGGGTTTAAGGTCCCAGCATTTT. Residues: CASNRGQGLRSQHF.

The chain is built from TRBV4-3 and TRBJ1-4; D is unresolved. Germline lookup yields CDR1 LGHNA and CDR2 YSLEER. V was trimmed by 2 bases and J by 5 bases, leaving 12 bases between them. This CDR3 region has 15 residues. CDR3 sequence reads: CASSQLWQINEKLFF. The CDR3 nucleotides are TGCGCCAGCAGCCAACTGTGGCAGATAAATGAAAAACTGTTTTTT.

This clonotype has just a few counts. The chain combines TRBV19 with TRBJ2-3; 13 bases are a match to TRBD2. This CDR3 comprises 14 residues. Germline V gene data show CDR1 as LNHDA and CDR2 as SQIVND (reference sequence). V was pared by 5 bases and J by 4 bases, with 0 bases of the junction left unmatched. The CDR3 loop is CASSGLAGADTQYF. In DNA form, the CDR3 reads TGTGCCAGTAGTGGACTAGCGGGAGCAGATACGCAGTATTTT.

V usage is TRBV3-1 and J usage is TRBJ1-5, with 8 bases that match TRBD1. This CDR3 contains 16 residues. V shed 1 base and J 4 bases; nucleotides not matched to a gene: 6. CDR1 and CDR2 from the germline V gene are LGHDT and YNNKEL (reference sequence). The DNA for the CDR3 is TGTGCCAGCAGCCAAGGGATGACAGGGGAAAATCAGCCCCAGCATTTT. It codes for CASSQGMTGENQPQHF.

The J gene is TRBJ2-3, the V gene TRBV5-1; a possible D gene is TRBD1 (5 bases). This CDR3 contains 16 residues. V was pared by 3 bases and J by 6 bases, with 20 bases between. From germline, CDR1 is SGHRS and CDR2 YFSETQ. Here the CDR3 DNA reads TGCGCCAGCAGCTCGGGTACTACTCACCGACAGGATACGCAGTATTTT. Protein product: CASSSGTTHRQDTQYF.

This clonotype came up many times. The J gene is TRBJ1-1, the V gene TRBV5-8; unclear D gene. The V and J ends lost 0 bases and 0 bases respectively, with 15 bases between them. This CDR3 has 17 residues. CDR1 and CDR2 (germline): SGHTS, YDEGEE. CDR3 in amino acids: CASSLDVGLIMNTEAFF. CDR3 bases: TGTGCCAGCAGCTTGGATGTAGGGCTAATCATGAACACTGAAGCTTTCTTT.

This clonotype was detected many times. The rearrangement joins TRBV28 to TRBJ2-7; a possible D gene is TRBD1 (5 bases). The germline V and J ends were trimmed by 2 bases and 3 bases, with 11 bases remaining between them. The germline V gene encodes CDR1 MDHEN and CDR2 SYDVKM. The CDR3 is 14 residues long. The CDR3 loop is CASSLQGTGYEQYF. The CDR3 DNA reads TGTGCCAGCAGTTTACAGGGTACTGGCTACGAGCAGTACTTC.

The sample holds many counts of this clonotype. The chain joins TRBV27 to TRBJ2-5, with 8 bases identical to TRBD2. Germline assignment: CDR1 MNHEY and CDR2 SMNVEV (reference sequence). The length of the CDR3 is 19 residues. V dropped 8 bases and J dropped 5; count of bases not matched to a gene: 25. The CDR3 DNA reads as TGTGCCAGCCTACCTTTGAGCGGGAGCTTTCGCACGCCGTTGGAGACCCAGTACTTC. It is translated as CASLPLSGSFRTPLETQYF.

This clonotype was picked up a small number of times. The CDR3 DNA follows: TGTGCCTGGAGTGTGGACAGGGCGCTCGAGCAGTACTTC. Translation: CAWSVDRALEQYF. V gene TRBV30 combines with J gene TRBJ2-7; 8 bases map to TRBD1. Trimming at V came to 0 bases and at J to 6 bases, leaving 4 bases not matched to a gene. This CDR3 region has 13 residues. Germline assignment: CDR1 GTSNPN and CDR2 SVGIG (reference sequence).

The chain has TRBV2 and TRBJ2-1; weak D call: TRBD1 (6 bases). The CDR3 contains 15 residues. The V end lost 8 bases, the J end lost 10 bases, and 24 bases lay between the germline ends. Germline loops: CDR1 SNHLY, CDR2 FYNNEI. CDR3 DNA sequence: TGTGCCAGCTTGTTTGGTTACAGGGACATACCGGAGCAGTTCTTC. The encoded protein is CASLFGYRDIPEQFF.

This clonotype was picked up many times. The chain couples TRBV12-3 or TRBV12-4 to TRBJ1-1, with D perhaps matching TRBD1 (6 bases). This CDR3 is 14 amino acids long. Trimming took 3 bases from V and 1 from J, leaving 9 bases between them. DNA for the CDR3: TGTGCCAGCAGTTTCCCGGACAGGAACACTGAAGCTTTCTTT. Its protein is CASSFPDRNTEAFF.

In this sample, this clonotype turned up a few times. Without the conserved terminal phenylalanine or tryptophan, this CDR3 likely stems from a read error. This chain uses TRBV7-8 with TRBJ2-7, with D unclear. The V gene's germline CDR1 is SGHVS and CDR2 FQNEAQ. The CDR3 has 14 residues. The V end lost 1 base, the J end lost 3 bases, and 10 bases lay between the germline ends. CDR3 nucleotides: TGTGCCAGCAGCTTAGGGGTAACGAGCTACGAGCAGTACCTC. It translates to CASSLGVTSYEQYL.

The rearrangement links TRBV28 to TRBJ1-4; 9 positions agree with TRBD1. Germline V CDR1 and CDR2: MDHEN, SYDVKM. There are 16 residues in the CDR3. The V segment lost 6 bases and the J segment 6 bases; nucleotides outside the gene matches: 11. As DNA, the CDR3 is TGTGCCAGCAGCCCTACTCCGGGACAGGGATATGAAAAACTGTTTTTT. Protein: CASSPTPGQGYEKLFF.

V is TRBV4-2 and J is TRBJ2-1; 11 nucleotides align to TRBD2. This CDR3 contains 17 residues. The germline CDR1 and CDR2 sequences are LGHNA and YNFKEQ. Trimming removed 5 bases from V and 0 bases from J; junction bases left unmatched: 6. The CDR3 loop is CASSERLAGSSYNEQFF. For the CDR3, the DNA is TGTGCCAGCAGCGAGCGACTAGCGGGGAGCTCCTACAATGAGCAGTTCTTC.

This clonotype has a count of ten or more. This chain uses TRBV11-2 with TRBJ2-7; perhaps TRBD2 as D (6 bases). Germline-derived CDR1 and CDR2 are SGHAT and FQNNGV. This CDR3 is built from 16 residues. With 4 bases removed from V and 5 bases from J, the gap between germline ends came to 21 bases. The CDR3 sequence: CASSSSWGYGGDEQYF. In nucleotides, the CDR3 is TGTGCCAGCAGCTCGTCCTGGGGATACGGGGGAGACGAGCAGTACTTC.

This clonotype has a handful of counts. CDR3 nucleotides: TGTGCCAGCAGCCCCGCGGGGGTGGGCGAGCAGTACTTC. This encodes CASSPAGVGEQYF. The V gene is TRBV7-2, the J gene TRBJ2-7; 7 nucleotides line up with TRBD2. V gave up 5 bases and J gave up 6 bases; unmatched junction bases: 7. The CDR3 is 13 amino acids. Germline V CDR1 and CDR2: SGHTA, FQGNSA.

This clonotype has a handful of counts. The chain is built from TRBV3-1 and TRBJ2-1, with a tentative D call TRBD2 (6 bases). In germline, CDR1 is LGHDT, CDR2 YNNKEL (reference sequence). Trimming shortened V by 0 bases and J by 4 bases, and 16 bases separated the two germline ends. The CDR3 sequence is 17 residues long. The CDR3 DNA is TGTGCCAGCAGCCAAGACCCGGCGGGAATTCTATACAATGAGCAGTTCTTC. Translated: CASSQDPAGILYNEQFF.

The table lists this clonotype with many counts. J is TRBJ2-3 and V is TRBV7-9; a weak D match, TRBD1 (5 bases). Germline CDR1 reads SEHNR; CDR2 reads FQNEAQ (reference sequence). V dropped 1 base and J dropped 1 base, with 9 bases sitting between them. The CDR3 sequence is 15 residues long. This CDR3 is CASSLETDRTDTQYF. CDR3 DNA sequence: TGTGCCAGCAGCTTAGAGACAGACCGCACAGATACGCAGTATTTT.